A selection of T cell receptor beta chains follows, all from one sample in a study of graft-versus-host responses after intestinal transplantation. These receptors have no identified antigens. Produced via immunoSEQ multiplex PCR; TCRdb's table is partial and in-frame only. Of 50,000 or so clones in the sample, about nine tenths were seen once. The sample was unstimulated CD4+ T cells sorted from spleen or lymph node cells, taken before transplant. These TCRs come from a human donor who was the organ donor for an intestinal transplant. The CDR3 runs from the conserved cysteine through the conserved F or W. The D gene is left open where the match is weak. Clone size is not always given. Where it is, it says once, few, many or a class for expanded clones.

abundance | j_gene | v_gene | d_gene | CDR3nt | CDR3aa
- | TRBJ2-6 | TRBV7-3 | - | TGTGCCAGCAGCTTAGTAGGTGGGGCCAACGTCCTGACTTTC | CASSLVGGANVLTF
- | TRBJ2-1 | TRBV28 | - | TGTGCCAGCAGTTTAACCCAGGGGGGCCTCTGGTCCGGTGGAGATGAGCAGTTCTTC | CASSLTQGGLWSGGDEQFF
- | TRBJ1-4 | TRBV5-1 | - | TGCGCCAGCAGCTTGCAGGGTGAAAAACTGTTTTTT | CASSLQGEKLFF
- | TRBJ2-7 | TRBV7-2 | TRBD1 | TGTGCCAGCAGCCCCGGGACAGGTCCTTCCTACGAGCAGTACTTC | CASSPGTGPSYEQYF
- | TRBJ1-4 | TRBV5-1 | - | TGCGCCAGCAGCTTGGGGGCAACTAATGAAAAACTGTTTTTT | CASSLGATNEKLFF
few | TRBJ2-7 | TRBV6-1 | TRBD1 | TGTGCCAGCAGTGAAAGCGACAGGGGCTCCTACGAGCAGTACTTC | CASSESDRGSYEQYF
- | TRBJ2-7 | TRBV11-2 | TRBD2 | TGTGCCAGCACCAATCTCGGTAGCGGGAGATTCCACGAGCAGTACTTC | CASTNLGSGRFHEQYF
- | TRBJ2-2 | TRBV7-2 | - | TGTGCCAGCAGACTAGTTGGCGGGGAGCTGTTTTTT | CASRLVGGELFF
once | TRBJ1-1 | TRBV11-3 | TRBD1 | TGTGCCAGCAGCTCCCAGGGGGAGAACACTGAAGCTTTCTTT | CASSSQGENTEAFF
- | TRBJ2-2 | TRBV29-1 | - | TGCAGCGTCGGACCGGCATTTAACACCGGGGAGCTGTTTTTT | CSVGPAFNTGELFF
- | TRBJ2-1 | TRBV28 | TRBD1 | TGTGCCAGCAGTTTATGGGGGACAGGGGAAGGCAATGAGCAGTTCTTC | CASSLWGTGEGNEQFF
- | TRBJ1-1 | TRBV5-1 | TRBD1 | TGCGCCAGCAGGGGTGCGACAGGGGGAGCGAACACTGAAGCTTTCTTT | CASRGATGGANTEAFF
- | TRBJ1-5 | TRBV4-1 | - | TGCGCCAGCAGCCAAGGGTCACTGTCCTTTAGGGGGACTAATCAGCCCCAGCATTTT | CASSQGSLSFRGTNQPQHF
- | TRBJ1-1 | TRBV25-1 | - | TGTGCCAGCAGTGGAACCGTGAGGGGAGCTTTCTTT | CASSGTVRGAFF
- | TRBJ2-5 | TRBV5-1 | - | TGCGCCAGCAGCTTGGCGGTAGAAGAGACCCAGTACTTC | CASSLAVEETQYF
- | TRBJ2-3 | TRBV14 | TRBD2 | TGTGCCAGCAGCCAAGAACCGGGGGGGGCAGATACGCAGTATTTT | CASSQEPGGADTQYF
- | TRBJ2-1 | TRBV10-3 | TRBD2 | TGTGCCATCGCCCCCAAAACTAGCGGGAGCAATGAGCAGTTCTTC | CAIAPKTSGSNEQFF
- | TRBJ1-6 | TRBV5-6 | - | TGTGCCAGCAGCTTGGATCGGGGCAGGGATAATTCACCCCTCCACTTT | CASSLDRGRDNSPLHF
- | TRBJ2-5 | TRBV7-3 | - | TGTGCCAGCAGCTTAGAGGGTCAAGAGACCCAGTACTTC | CASSLEGQETQYF
- | TRBJ2-7 | TRBV7-2 | - | TGTGCCAGCAGCTTAGGGACAACCTACGAGCAGTACTTC | CASSLGTTYEQYF
few | TRBJ1-3 | TRBV10-3 | - | TGTGCCATCAGCCCCACAGGGTCCGGAAACACCATATATTTT | CAISPTGSGNTIYF
few | TRBJ2-7 | TRBV2 | TRBD1 | TGTGCCAGCACTCGGACAGGGGGCTGGGAGCAGTACTTC | CASTRTGGWEQYF
once | TRBJ2-2 | TRBV13 | TRBD2 | TGTGCCAGCAGCTTAGGGCGGGGGGGGGCCGGGGAGCTGTTTTTT | CASSLGRGGAGELFF
- | TRBJ1-5 | TRBV28 | TRBD1 | TGTGCCAGCAGCTGGGGACAGGGTCATCAGCCCCAGCATTTT | CASSWGQGHQPQHF
- | TRBJ2-1 | TRBV9 | - | TGTGCCAGCAGCGTAGCTAGCGCTATTATATACAATGAGCAGTTCTTC | CASSVASAIIYNEQFF
- | TRBJ2-3 | TRBV11-2 | TRBD2 | TGTGCCAGCAGCTTAGGCGGGAGGCCCACAGATACGCAGTATTTT | CASSLGGRPTDTQYF
- | TRBJ1-2 | TRBV4-1 | TRBD1 | TGCGCCAGCAGCCAAGATCTGGGACAGGGGGCAAACTATGGCTACACCTTC | CASSQDLGQGANYGYTF
- | TRBJ2-2 | TRBV4-1 | TRBD2 | TGCGCCAGCAGCCCCTCCGGGACTAGCGGGATGAAAAGCACCGGGGAGCTGTTTTTT | CASSPSGTSGMKSTGELFF
- | TRBJ2-3 | TRBV28 | TRBD2 | TGTGCCAGCAGTTTATGGACTAGCGGGAGCGTCACAGATACGCAGTATTTT | CASSLWTSGSVTDTQYF
- | TRBJ2-3 | TRBV9 | TRBD2 | TGTGCCAGCAGCCCCGGGGGGGGACCCGCAGATACGCAGTATTTT | CASSPGGGPADTQYF
- | TRBJ2-1 | TRBV7-9 | TRBD2 | TGTGCCAGCAGCACCGGGACTAGCGGGAGAAATGAGCAGTTCTTC | CASSTGTSGRNEQFF
- | TRBJ1-2 | TRBV2 | - | TGTGCCAGCAGTCCACAGGGTTATGGCTACACCTTC | CASSPQGYGYTF
- | TRBJ2-1 | TRBV19 | TRBD2 | TGTGCCAGTAGTATAAAAGCGGGAGGGCCCGCGAGGTACAATGAGCAGTTCTTC | CASSIKAGGPARYNEQFF
- | TRBJ1-5 | TRBV28 | - | TGTGCCAGCAGTTTAATTCGGGGGGCGCGCAATCAGCCCCAGCATTTT | CASSLIRGARNQPQHF
- | TRBJ2-6 | TRBV7-3 | TRBD2 | TGTGCCAGCAGCCCGGGACTAGCGGGAGACGGGGCCAACGTCCTGACTTTC | CASSPGLAGDGANVLTF
- | TRBJ2-3 | TRBV7-6 | - | TGTGCCAGCAGCTTAGCGCAAGTGGCGGGGACGCAGTATTTT | CASSLAQVAGTQYF
- | TRBJ2-1 | TRBV5-1 | TRBD1 | TGCGCCAGCAGCCTACAGGGGGCCTACAATGAGCAGTTCTTC | CASSLQGAYNEQFF
- | TRBJ1-2 | TRBV7-9 | TRBD1 | TGTGCCAGCAGCTTTATACAGGGGTGGTATGGCTACACCTTC | CASSFIQGWYGYTF
few | TRBJ1-2 | TRBV6-5 | - | TGTGCCAGCAGTTACTCGTGGGGGCGCGACTATGGCTACACCTTC | CASSYSWGRDYGYTF
- | TRBJ2-5 | TRBV19 | - | TGTGCCAGTAGTATCGGTAGGCAGGGCTCAGAGACCCAGTACTTC | CASSIGRQGSETQYF
- | TRBJ2-7 | TRBV28 | - | TGTGCCAGCAGTTTGGTCCAGGGAGGTGACGAGCAGTACTTC | CASSLVQGGDEQYF
- | TRBJ1-1 | TRBV18 | - | TGTGCCAGCTCACCCCCGCGGCAGGAAAACACTGAAGCTTTCTTT | CASSPPRQENTEAFF
- | TRBJ2-1 | TRBV11-2 | - | TGTGCCAGCAGCGGGGACTTTTACTCCTACAATGAGCAGTTCTTC | CASSGDFYSYNEQFF
- | TRBJ2-5 | TRBV7-3 | TRBD2 | TGTGCCAGCAGCTTAACCCGGACTAGTGGTGAGACCCAGTACTTC | CASSLTRTSGETQYF
- | TRBJ2-3 | TRBV6-1 | TRBD2 | TGTGCCTCCGGACTAGAAGTCTCTGATACGCAGTATTTT | CASGLEVSDTQYF
- | TRBJ2-1 | TRBV28 | - | TGTGCCAGCAGTCCGACCCCCAGTGAGCAGTTCTTC | CASSPTPSEQFF
- | TRBJ2-1 | TRBV7-6 | - | TGTGCCAGCAGCCCCGACAGGTTCACCTACAATGAGCAGTTCTTC | CASSPDRFTYNEQFF
- | TRBJ2-1 | TRBV7-3 | TRBD2 | TGTGCCAGCAGCCGTAGCGGGAGTTACAATGAGCAGTTCTTC | CASSRSGSYNEQFF
- | TRBJ1-2 | TRBV10-3 | - | TGTGCCATCAGGGACACTAACTATGGCTACACCTTC | CAIRDTNYGYTF
once | TRBJ2-5 | TRBV4-2 | - | TGTGCCAGCAGCCAAGGTCGGACCAAAGAGACCCAGTACTTC | CASSQGRTKETQYF
- | TRBJ2-7 | TRBV6-4 | TRBD1 | TGTGCCAGCAGTGACGCATCAAGAGGACAGGGGGCCTACGAGCAGTACTTC | CASSDASRGQGAYEQYF